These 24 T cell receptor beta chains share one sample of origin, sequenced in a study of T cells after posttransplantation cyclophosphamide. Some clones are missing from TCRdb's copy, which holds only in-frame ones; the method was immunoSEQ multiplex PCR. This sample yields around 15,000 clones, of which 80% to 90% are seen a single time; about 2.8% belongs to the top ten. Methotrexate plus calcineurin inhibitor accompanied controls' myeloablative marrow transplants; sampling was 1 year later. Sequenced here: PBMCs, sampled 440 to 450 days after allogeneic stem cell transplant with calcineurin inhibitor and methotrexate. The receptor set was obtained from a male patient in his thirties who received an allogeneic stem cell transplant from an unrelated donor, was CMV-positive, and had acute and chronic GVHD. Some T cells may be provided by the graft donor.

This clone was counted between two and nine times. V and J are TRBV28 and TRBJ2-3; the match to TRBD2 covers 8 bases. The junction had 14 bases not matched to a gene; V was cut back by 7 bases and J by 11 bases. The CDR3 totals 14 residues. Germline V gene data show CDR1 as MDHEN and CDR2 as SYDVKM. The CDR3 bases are TGTGCCAGCATGGTAACTAGCGGTTCTTTAGGGCAGTATTTT. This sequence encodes CASMVTSGSLGQYF.

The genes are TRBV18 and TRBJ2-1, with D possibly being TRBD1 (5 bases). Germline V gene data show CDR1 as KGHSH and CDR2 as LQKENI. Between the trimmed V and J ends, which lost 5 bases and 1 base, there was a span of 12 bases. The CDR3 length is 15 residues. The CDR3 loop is CASSSDTGSYNEQFF. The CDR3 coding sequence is TGTGCCAGCTCATCGGACACCGGATCCTACAATGAGCAGTTCTTC.

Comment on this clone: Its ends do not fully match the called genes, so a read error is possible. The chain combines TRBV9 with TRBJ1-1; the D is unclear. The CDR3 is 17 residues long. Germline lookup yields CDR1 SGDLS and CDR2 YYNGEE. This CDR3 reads CASSVEPGGAPNTEVFF. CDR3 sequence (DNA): TGTGCCAGCAGCGTAGAACCCGGAGGAGCCCCGAACACTGAAGTTTTCTTT.

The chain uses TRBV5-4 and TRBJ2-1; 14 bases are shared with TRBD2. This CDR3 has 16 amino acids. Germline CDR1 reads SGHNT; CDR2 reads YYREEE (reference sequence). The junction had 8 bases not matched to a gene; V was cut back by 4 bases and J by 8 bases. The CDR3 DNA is TGTGCCAGCAGCCCGCCGGGACTAGCGGGAGTCGATGAGCAGTTCTTC. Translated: CASSPPGLAGVDEQFF. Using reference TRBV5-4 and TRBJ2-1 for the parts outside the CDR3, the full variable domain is ETGVTQSPTHLIKTRGQQVTLRCSSQSGHNTVSWYQQALGQGPQFIFQYYREEENGRGNFPPRFSGLQFPNYSSELNVNALELDDSALYLCASSPPGLAGVDEQFFGPGTRLTVL.

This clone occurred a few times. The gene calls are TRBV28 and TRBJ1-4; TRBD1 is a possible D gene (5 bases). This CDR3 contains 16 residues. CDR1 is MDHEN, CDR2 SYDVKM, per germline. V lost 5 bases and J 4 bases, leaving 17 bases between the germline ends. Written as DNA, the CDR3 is TGTGCCAGCAGTCAGTCAGGGTTGGATTATAATGAAAAACTGTTTTTT. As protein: CASSQSGLDYNEKLFF.

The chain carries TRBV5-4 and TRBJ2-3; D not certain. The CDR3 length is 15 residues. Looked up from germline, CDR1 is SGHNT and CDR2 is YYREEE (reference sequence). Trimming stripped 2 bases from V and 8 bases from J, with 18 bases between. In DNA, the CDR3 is TGTGCCAGCAGCTTCCCAGGCCAAGCTGTAGGTACGCAGTATTTT. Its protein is CASSFPGQAVGTQYF.

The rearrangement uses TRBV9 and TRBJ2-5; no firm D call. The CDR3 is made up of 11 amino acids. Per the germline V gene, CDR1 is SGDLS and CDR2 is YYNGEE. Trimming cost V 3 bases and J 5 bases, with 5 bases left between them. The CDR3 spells CASSGGETQYF. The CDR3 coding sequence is TGTGCCAGCAGCGGTGGCGAGACCCAGTACTTC.

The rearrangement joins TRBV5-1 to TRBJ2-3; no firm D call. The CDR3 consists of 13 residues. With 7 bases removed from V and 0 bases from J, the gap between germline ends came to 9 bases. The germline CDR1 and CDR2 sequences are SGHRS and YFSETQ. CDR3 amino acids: CASHHQSTDTQYF. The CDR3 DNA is TGCGCCAGCCACCACCAGAGCACAGATACGCAGTATTTT.

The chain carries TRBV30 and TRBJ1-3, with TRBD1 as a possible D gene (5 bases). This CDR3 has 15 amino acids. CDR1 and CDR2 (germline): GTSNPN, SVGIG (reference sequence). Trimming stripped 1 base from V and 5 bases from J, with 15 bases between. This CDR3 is CAWSGAGFPRNTIYF. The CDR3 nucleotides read TGTGCCTGGAGTGGGGCAGGGTTCCCTAGAAACACCATATATTTT.

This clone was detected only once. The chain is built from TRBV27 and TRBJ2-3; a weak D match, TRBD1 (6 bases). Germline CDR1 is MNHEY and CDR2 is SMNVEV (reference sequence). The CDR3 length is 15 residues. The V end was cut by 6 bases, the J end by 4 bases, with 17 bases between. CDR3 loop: CASSPWGPESDTQYF. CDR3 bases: TGTGCCAGCAGCCCGTGGGGGCCGGAGTCAGATACGCAGTATTTT.

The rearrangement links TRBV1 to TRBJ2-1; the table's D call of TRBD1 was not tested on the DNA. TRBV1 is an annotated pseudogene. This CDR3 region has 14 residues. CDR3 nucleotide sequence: TGCACCAGCCACTTGCAGGCAGGGGACAATGAGCAGTTCTTC. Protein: CTSHLQAGDNEQFF.

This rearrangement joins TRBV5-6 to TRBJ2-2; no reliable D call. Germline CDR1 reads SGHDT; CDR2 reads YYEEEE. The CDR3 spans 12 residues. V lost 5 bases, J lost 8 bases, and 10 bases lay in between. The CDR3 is CASRELEGELFF. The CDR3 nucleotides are TGTGCCAGCAGGGAGCTAGAGGGGGAGCTGTTTTTT.

The CDR3 nucleotides read TGTGCCAGCAGTGGGGGCCCACAGTCTAACTATGGCTACACCTTC. This gives the protein CASSGGPQSNYGYTF. The chain combines TRBV6-5 with TRBJ1-2, with a possible D match to TRBD1 (6 bases). Per germline, CDR1 MNHEY and CDR2 SVGAGI. V lost 5 bases and J 0 bases, leaving 13 bases between the germline ends. The CDR3 runs 15 residues.

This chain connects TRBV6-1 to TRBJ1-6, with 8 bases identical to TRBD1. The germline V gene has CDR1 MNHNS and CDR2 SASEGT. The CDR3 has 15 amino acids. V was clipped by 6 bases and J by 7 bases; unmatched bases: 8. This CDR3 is CASREQGGGNSPLHF. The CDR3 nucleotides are TGTGCCAGCAGGGAACAGGGGGGTGGAAATTCACCCCTCCACTTT.

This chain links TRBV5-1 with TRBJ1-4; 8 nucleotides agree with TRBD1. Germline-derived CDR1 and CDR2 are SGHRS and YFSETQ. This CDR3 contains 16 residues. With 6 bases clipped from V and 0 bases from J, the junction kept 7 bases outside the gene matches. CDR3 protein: CASKLGQASTNEKLFF. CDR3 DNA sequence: TGCGCCAGCAAGCTGGGACAGGCATCAACTAATGAAAAACTGTTTTTT.

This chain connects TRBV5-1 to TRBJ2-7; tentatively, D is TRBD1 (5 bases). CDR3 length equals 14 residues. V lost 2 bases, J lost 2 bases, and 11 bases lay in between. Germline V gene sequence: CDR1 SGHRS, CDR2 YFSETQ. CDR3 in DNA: TGCGCCAGCAGCTTCTCCCAGGGAACCTACGAGCAGTACTTC. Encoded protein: CASSFSQGTYEQYF.

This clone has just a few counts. The CDR3 here is CASSYSGLMNTEAFF. The CDR3 nucleotides read TGTGCCAGCAGTTACTCGGGCTTAATGAACACTGAAGCTTTCTTT. This sequence joins TRBV6-5 and TRBJ1-1; no reliable D call. The CDR3 contains 15 residues. Trimming removed 0 bases at V and 0 bases at J, with 8 bases between. Germline V gene lookup returns CDR1 MNHEY and CDR2 SVGAGI.

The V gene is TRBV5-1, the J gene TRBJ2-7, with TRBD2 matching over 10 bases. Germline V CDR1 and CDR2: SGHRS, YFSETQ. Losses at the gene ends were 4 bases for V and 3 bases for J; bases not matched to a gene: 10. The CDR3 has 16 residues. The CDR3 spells CASSPGAASGSYEQYF. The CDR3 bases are TGCGCCAGCAGCCCGGGGGCGGCTAGCGGGAGCTACGAGCAGTACTTC.

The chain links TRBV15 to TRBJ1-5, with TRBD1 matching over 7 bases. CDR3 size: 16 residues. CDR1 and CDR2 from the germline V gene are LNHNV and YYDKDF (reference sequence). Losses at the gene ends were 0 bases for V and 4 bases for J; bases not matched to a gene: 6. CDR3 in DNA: TGTGCCACCAGCAGAGATCGAGACAGGGATAATCAGCCCCAGCATTTT. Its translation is CATSRDRDRDNQPQHF.

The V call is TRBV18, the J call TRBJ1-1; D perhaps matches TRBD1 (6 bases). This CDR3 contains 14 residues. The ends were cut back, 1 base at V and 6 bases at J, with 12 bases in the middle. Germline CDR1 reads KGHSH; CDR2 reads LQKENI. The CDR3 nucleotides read TGTGCCAGCTCACCACTACAGGGTGGCTCTGAAGCTTTCTTT. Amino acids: CASSPLQGGSEAFF.

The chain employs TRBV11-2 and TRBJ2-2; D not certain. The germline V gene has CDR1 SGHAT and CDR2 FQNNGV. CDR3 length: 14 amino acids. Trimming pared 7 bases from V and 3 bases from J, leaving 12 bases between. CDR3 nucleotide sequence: TGTGCCAGCAAGTTGTCGCGCGACACCGGGGAGCTGTTTTTT. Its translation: CASKLSRDTGELFF.

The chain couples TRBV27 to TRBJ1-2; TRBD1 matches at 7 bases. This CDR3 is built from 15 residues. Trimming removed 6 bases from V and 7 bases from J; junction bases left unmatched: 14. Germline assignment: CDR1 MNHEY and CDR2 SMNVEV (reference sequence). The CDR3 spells CASSRYGDSGSGYTF. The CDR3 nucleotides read TGTGCCAGCAGCCGTTACGGGGACAGTGGTAGTGGCTACACCTTC.

The CDR3 reads CASSERGQWETQYF. DNA for the CDR3: TGTGCCAGCAGCGAAAGGGGGCAATGGGAGACCCAGTACTTC. The chain has TRBV28 and TRBJ2-5; 7 bases line up with TRBD1. J was trimmed by 5 bases and V by 6 bases; bases with no gene match: 9. CDR1 is MDHEN, CDR2 SYDVKM, per germline. CDR3 size: 14 residues.

CDR3 sequence reads: CAWSVHTTGDTEAFF. The DNA for the CDR3 is TGTGCCTGGAGTGTTCACACGACCGGGGACACTGAAGCTTTCTTT. The rearrangement uses TRBV30 and TRBJ1-1, with no clear D. In germline, CDR1 is GTSNPN, CDR2 SVGIG (reference sequence). The CDR3 is 15 residues long. The V end lost 0 bases, the J end lost 3 bases, and 14 bases lay between the germline ends.